This T cell receptor beta chain originates from a study of shared clonotypes between healthy human individuals. Across the whole study: Per donor, three plates held CD4 naive cells, three held CD4 memory, two held CD8 naive and one held CD8 memory. General observations from the study: Larger estimated richness was generally seen in naive subsets than in memory subsets. The study's rarefaction showed incomplete sorted-subset sequencing despite large depth.

V dropped 6 bases and J dropped 2 bases, with 14 bases sitting between them. In germline, CDR1 is SGHDT, CDR2 YYEEEE. This CDR3 comprises 14 residues. Concerning this clone: Its target is unknown.

The authors distributed each subset's genomic DNA evenly over several immunoSEQ plates. The table came from immunoSEQ multiplex PCR; TCRdb's copy has only in-frame clones and leaves some out. The repertoire includes about 320,000 clones, over 75% of them detected once, and around 15% sits in the top ten. The rearrangement links TRBV5-6 to TRBJ1-2, with D uncertain. The TCR was taken from a man aged 18 to 30 in good health. The material sequenced was memory CD8+ T cells sorted from blood. Subset given: CD45RO+ cells pooled with CCR7-negative TemRA cells. The CDR3 loop reads CASTMAFPNYGYTF. CDR3 in DNA: TGTGCCAGCACCATGGCATTTCCAAACTATGGCTACACCTTC.